The entry below gives a single TCR beta chain sequence along with its context. TCRdb keeps only in-frame clones here, not all; method: immunoSEQ multiplex PCR. The sample lists approximately 170,000 clones; nearly 90% were seen once. The CDR3 spans 11 residues. The germline V gene has CDR1 DFQATT and CDR2 SNEGSKA (reference sequence). Trimming cost V 6 bases and J 7 bases; bases outside gene matches: 4. The data belong to a study of control samples from healthy donors and cancer patients. This TCR was sampled from a woman in her forties or fifties in good health. Sequences were obtained from blood. The V and J genes are TRBV20-1 and TRBJ1-1; 8 bases map to TRBD1. CDR3: CSAHGQGEAFF. The DNA of the CDR3 is TGCAGTGCCCACGGACAGGGTGAAGCTTTCTTT.